Shown below are 20 T cell receptor beta chains from a single sample sequenced in a study of T cell responses to AZD1222 COVID-19 vaccine (dated by TCRdb to the early 2020s). Libraries were built with the immunoSEQ multiplex PCR assay. In TCRdb, the immuneACCESS table is reduced to in-frame sequences with V and J assigned. These tables do not hold every clone; where another copy was compared, an unresolved V gene accounts for under half, and the others remain unexplained. Present in this sample are around 150,000 clones, 70% to 90% of which were seen just once. The top ten constitute over 1.5% of the sample. The time point label on this specimen signifies: baseline before first vaccination. The sequences come from peripheral blood, collected on day 0 of AZD1222 vaccination. These receptors all stem from an adult in good health.

V usage is TRBV29-1 and J usage is TRBJ2-5; maybe TRBD2 (6 bases). The CDR3 spans 12 residues. Trimming removed 6 bases from V and 5 bases from J, with 13 bases in between. Germline assignment: CDR1 SQVTM and CDR2 ANQGSEA. CDR3 amino acids: CSVRGVGETQYF. CDR3 in DNA: TGCAGCGTGCGGGGAGTCGGCGAGACCCAGTACTTC.

The chain couples TRBV14 to TRBJ2-1, with D possibly being TRBD2 (5 bases). This CDR3 comprises 16 residues. Trimming stripped 4 bases from V and 0 bases from J, with 13 bases between. Germline assignment: CDR1 SGHDN and CDR2 FVKESK. The CDR3 here is CASSPRLGSSYNEQFF. The CDR3 DNA sequence: TGTGCCAGCAGCCCCCGTCTGGGGAGCTCCTACAATGAGCAGTTCTTC.

CDR3 sequence: CASSLAGVGEQYF. The CDR3 nucleotides read TGCGCCAGCAGCCTAGCGGGAGTGGGTGAGCAGTACTTC. The genes are TRBV5-1 and TRBJ2-7, with 10 positions matching TRBD2. After removal of 4 bases from V and 7 bases from J, the junction contained 5 bases not matched to a gene. The CDR3 loop spans 13 amino acids. Germline V gene sequence: CDR1 SGHRS, CDR2 YFSETQ.

The genes are TRBV10-1 and TRBJ1-1; D call uncertain. The length of the CDR3 is 13 residues. The germline V and J ends were trimmed by 6 bases and 1 base, with 9 bases remaining between them. Germline CDR1 and CDR2: WNHNN and SYGVQD (reference sequence). The CDR3 reads CASRYQPNTEAFF. CDR3 nucleotide sequence: TGCGCCAGCAGATACCAACCGAACACTGAAGCTTTCTTT.

The V and J genes are TRBV4-3 and TRBJ1-5, with TRBD1 matching over 9 bases. V lost 2 bases to trimming and J lost 1 base; unmatched junction nucleotides: 12. CDR1 is LGHNA, CDR2 YSLEER, per germline. The CDR3 has 19 amino acids. The CDR3 DNA is TGCGCCAGCAGCCAAAAGCCAATACAGGGGGCGGTCAGCAATCAGCCCCAGCATTTT. Translated, it gives CASSQKPIQGAVSNQPQHF.

This clone came up a few times. The V and J genes are TRBV5-6 and TRBJ1-1, with D uncertain. Germline V gene data show CDR1 as SGHDT and CDR2 as YYEEEE. V gave up 2 bases and J gave up 4 bases, with 6 bases separating them. The CDR3 is made up of 12 amino acids. CDR3 in DNA: TGTGCCAGCAGCTTTGGGAGCACTGAAGCTTTCTTT. It is translated as CASSFGSTEAFF.

The CDR3 reads CASSLAPQGSPLHF. CDR3 coding DNA: TGTGCCAGCAGCTTAGCTCCCCAAGGTTCACCCCTCCACTTT. The chain carries TRBV13 and TRBJ1-6; D not certain. The length of the CDR3 is 14 residues. V gave up 1 base and J gave up 9 bases, with 10 bases separating them. Looked up from germline, CDR1 is PRHDT and CDR2 is FYEKMQ (reference sequence).

The chain combines TRBV7-8 with TRBJ1-6; unclear D gene. This CDR3 spans 14 amino acids. V dropped 2 bases and J dropped 7 bases, with 9 bases sitting between them. CDR1 is SGHVS, CDR2 FQNEAQ, per germline. The CDR3 spells CASSLTPPNSPLHF. CDR3 coding DNA: TGTGCCAGCAGCTTAACCCCCCCGAATTCACCCCTCCACTTT.

The chain has TRBV7-9 and TRBJ1-1; D unresolved. CDR1 is SEHNR, CDR2 FQNEAQ, per germline (reference sequence). Deletions cut 5 bases from V and 2 bases from J, with 24 bases between. This CDR3 region has 18 residues. CDR3 amino acids: CASSRPADWNSLNTEAFF. CDR3 DNA sequence: TGTGCCAGCAGCCGACCCGCCGATTGGAACTCTTTAAACACTGAAGCTTTCTTT. The full variable domain, its missing parts supplied by reference TRBV7-9 and TRBJ1-1, is DTGVSQNPRHKITKRGQNVTFRCDPISEHNRLYWYRQTLGQGPEFLTYFQNEAQLEKSRLLSDRFSAERPKGSFSTLEIQRTEQGDSAMYLCASSRPADWNSLNTEAFFGQGTRLTVV.

This chain links TRBV28 with TRBJ1-4; the match to TRBD1 covers 12 bases. The germline V gene encodes CDR1 MDHEN and CDR2 SYDVKM. With V trimmed by 6 bases and J by 0 bases, 11 bases remained unmatched. The CDR3 runs 19 residues. CDR3 nucleotides: TGTGCCAGCAGCGGGACAGGGGGCAAAACAAAAGCAACTAATGAAAAACTGTTTTTT. Its translation is CASSGTGGKTKATNEKLFF.

The chain links TRBV30 to TRBJ1-4, with a tentative D call TRBD1 (5 bases). The CDR3 spans 14 residues. Trimming shortened V by 3 bases and J by 3 bases, and 11 bases separated the two germline ends. The V gene's germline CDR1 is GTSNPN and CDR2 SVGIG (reference sequence). The CDR3 nucleotides are TGTGCCTGGAGCGGAGGGGCGGCTAATGAAAAACTGTTTTTT. This sequence encodes CAWSGGAANEKLFF.

J is TRBJ2-7 and V is TRBV4-3, with unresolved D. The CDR3 spans 12 residues. V lost 3 bases and J 7 bases, leaving 10 bases between the germline ends. Germline CDR1 LGHNA, CDR2 YSLEER. CDR3 amino acids: CASSQDPREQYF. CDR3 bases: TGCGCCAGCAGCCAGGACCCTAGGGAGCAGTACTTC.

A single count supports this clone. The V gene is TRBV10-3, the J gene TRBJ2-3; D may be TRBD2 (5 bases). The germline V gene has CDR1 ENHRY and CDR2 SYGVKD. V was cut by 5 bases and J by 3 bases, with 21 bases left in between. The CDR3 spans 17 residues. The CDR3 coding sequence is TGTGCCATCAGTCCGGGGAGTTTCGGAAAGATAACAGATACGCAGTATTTT. It specifies CAISPGSFGKITDTQYF.

The chain links TRBV4-2 to TRBJ1-2, with TRBD1 matching 7 bases. The ends lost 2 bases at V and 4 bases at J; junction bases unmatched: 13. The germline CDR1 and CDR2 sequences are LGHNA and YNFKEQ. The CDR3 is 17 amino acids. This CDR3 is CASSQPQVEGAGYGYTF. CDR3 sequence (DNA): TGTGCCAGCAGCCAACCACAGGTAGAGGGGGCGGGCTATGGCTACACCTTC.

The chain employs TRBV7-9 and TRBJ2-6, with D perhaps matching TRBD1 (5 bases). Germline V gene lookup returns CDR1 SEHNR and CDR2 FQNEAQ (reference sequence). V lost 1 base and J 0 bases, leaving 7 bases between the germline ends. The CDR3 is 16 amino acids. CDR3 protein: CASSLDGHSGANVLTF. CDR3 nucleotides: TGTGCCAGCAGCTTAGACGGACACTCTGGGGCCAACGTCCTGACTTTC. Full variable domain (outside the CDR3, taken from reference TRBV7-9 and TRBJ2-6): DTGVSQNPRHKITKRGQNVTFRCDPISEHNRLYWYRQTLGQGPEFLTYFQNEAQLEKSRLLSDRFSAERPKGSFSTLEIQRTEQGDSAMYLCASSLDGHSGANVLTFGAGSRLTVL.

The rearrangement uses TRBV27 and TRBJ1-1, with a tentative D call TRBD1 (5 bases). The CDR3 runs 13 residues. Trimming pared 6 bases from V and 0 bases from J, leaving 8 bases between. Germline CDR1 is MNHEY and CDR2 is SMNVEV (reference sequence). The CDR3 protein is CASRLGVNTEAFF. CDR3 sequence (DNA): TGTGCCAGCAGATTGGGGGTGAACACTGAAGCTTTCTTT.

V and J are TRBV30 and TRBJ1-1; D not certain. This CDR3 has 11 amino acids. The ends were cut back, 4 bases at V and 5 bases at J, with 8 bases in the middle. Looked up from germline, CDR1 is GTSNPN and CDR2 is SVGIG (reference sequence). For the CDR3, the DNA is TGTGCCTGGATCTTTGGGACTGAAGCTTTCTTT. Encoded protein: CAWIFGTEAFF.

The chain has TRBV4-2 and TRBJ1-3; D is unresolved. CDR1 and CDR2 from the germline V gene are LGHNA and YNFKEQ. Trimming cost V 0 bases and J 2 bases, with 11 bases left between them. This CDR3 is 16 amino acids long. The CDR3 nucleotides are TGTGCCAGCAGCCAAGATCAATCGGGGACTGGAAACACCATATATTTT. Translated, it gives CASSQDQSGTGNTIYF.

The chain recombines TRBV11-2 with TRBJ1-1; D is undetermined. The CDR3 extends over 11 amino acids. In germline, CDR1 is SGHAT, CDR2 FQNNGV. Trimming stripped 5 bases from V and 9 bases from J, with 10 bases between. As DNA, the CDR3 is TGTGCCAGCAGCGACTCTGCCAAAGCTTTCTTT. It translates to CASSDSAKAFF.

The chain links TRBV15 to TRBJ1-6; D might be TRBD1 (6 bases). The CDR3 sequence is 14 residues long. Germline V gene lookup returns CDR1 LNHNV and CDR2 YYDKDF (reference sequence). The ends were cut back, 5 bases at V and 6 bases at J, with 11 bases in the middle. Here the CDR3 reads CATSPTGGNSPLHF. For the CDR3, the DNA is TGTGCCACCAGCCCGACAGGCGGTAATTCACCCCTCCACTTT. The full variable domain, rest sourced from reference TRBV15 and TRBJ1-6, is DAMVIQNPRYQVTQFGKPVTLSCSQTLNHNVMYWYQQKSSQAPKLLFHYYDKDFNNEADTPDNFQSRRPNTSFCFLDIRSPGLGDTAMYLCATSPTGGNSPLHFGNGTRLTVT.